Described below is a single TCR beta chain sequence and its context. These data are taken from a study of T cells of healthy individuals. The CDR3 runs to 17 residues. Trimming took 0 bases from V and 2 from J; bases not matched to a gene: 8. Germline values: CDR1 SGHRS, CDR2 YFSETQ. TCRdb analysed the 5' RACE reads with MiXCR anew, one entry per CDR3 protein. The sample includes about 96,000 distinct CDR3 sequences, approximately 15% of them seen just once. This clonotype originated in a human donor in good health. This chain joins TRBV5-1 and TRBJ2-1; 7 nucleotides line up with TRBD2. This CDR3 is CASSLVYLADPYNEQFF. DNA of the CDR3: TGCGCCAGCAGCTTGGTCTATCTAGCGGATCCCTACAATGAGCAGTTCTTC.